This record concerns one T cell receptor (beta chain) sequence. In the authors' workflow: Using reference gene primer amplification, nucleated cell counts were estimated. TCRdb's table, derived via immunoSEQ multiplex PCR, lists solely in-frame clones and lacks some. The V and J calls and clone size are taken from that table; D and trimming were inferred from the DNA. The table records about 64,000 clones, roughly 91% of them present only once. CDR1 SGHDN and CDR2 FVKESK come from the germline V gene. Deletions cut 6 bases from V and 1 base from J, with 24 bases between. The CDR3 covers 18 residues. This entry is derived from a study of blood T cell repertoires in COVID-19. Study in general: Donors in the United States, Italy and Spain gave samples during acute or convalescent COVID-19. T cells, B-cell-depleted T cells, or PBMCs supplied cDNA or gDNA.

J is TRBJ2-5 and V is TRBV14, with D perhaps matching TRBD1 (5 bases). This receptor was obtained from a human donor in a cohort sampled during active COVID-19. Sequences were obtained from peripheral blood. The CDR3 coding sequence is TGTGCCAGCAGTACAAAAGGAGTTGGGGCAGGTATCCAAGAGACCCAGTACTTC. The encoded protein is CASSTKGVGAGIQETQYF.